These 31 T cell receptor beta chains came from one sample sequenced in a study of OX40 agonist ivuxolimab in advanced cancers. The protocol was immunoSEQ multiplex PCR, while the TCRdb copy is restricted to in-frame clones and leaves out a portion. The sample has 40,000 or so clones, 82% seen once. Sequenced material: CD4+ or CD8+ T cells sorted from blood, taken in a trial of the OX40 agonist ivuxolimab. Receptors were obtained from an adult with an advanced solid tumor such as melanoma, head and neck, liver or kidney cancer.

J is TRBJ2-2 and V is TRBV5-1, with 9 bases lining up with TRBD1. This CDR3 region has 15 residues. Looked up from germline, CDR1 is SGHRS and CDR2 is YFSETQ. With 4 bases clipped from V and 6 bases from J, the junction kept 7 bases outside the gene matches. Written as DNA, the CDR3 is TGCGCCAGCAGCCCGACGACAGGGGGGTCCGGGGAGCTGTTTTTT. This translates into CASSPTTGGSGELFF. Full variable domain (remainder filled in from reference TRBV5-1 and TRBJ2-2): KAGVTQTPRYLIKTRGQQVTLSCSPISGHRSVSWYQQTPGQGLQFLFEYFSETQRNKGNFPGRFSGRQFSNSRSEMNVSTLELGDSALYLCASSPTTGGSGELFFGEGSRLTVL.

The J gene is TRBJ1-6, the V gene TRBV6-5; no clear D. Germline CDR1 reads MNHEY; CDR2 reads SVGAGI. Trimming left V 2 bases short and J 6 bases short, with 5 bases between. CDR3 size: 13 residues. CDR3 amino acids: CASSYDFNSPLHF. Written as DNA, the CDR3 is TGTGCCAGCAGTTACGATTTTAATTCACCCCTCCACTTT.

The chain is built from TRBV7-6 and TRBJ2-7; maybe TRBD2 (7 bases). The V gene's germline CDR1 is SGHVS and CDR2 FNYEAQ. V was pared by 5 bases and J by 6 bases, with 23 bases between. The CDR3 runs 16 residues. CDR3 region: CASSGRTGGGNSEQYF. CDR3 coding DNA: TGTGCCAGCAGCGGCCGGACGGGGGGCGGGAATTCCGAGCAGTACTTC.

CDR3 sequence (DNA): TGTGCCAGCAGTCTTCCCGGGACAGGGCGTGAAAAACTGTTTTTT. Translated, it gives CASSLPGTGREKLFF. The chain couples TRBV28 to TRBJ1-4, with 9 bases aligning to TRBD1. Per the germline V gene, CDR1 is MDHEN and CDR2 is SYDVKM. The CDR3 consists of 15 residues. J lost 7 bases, V lost 5 bases, and 8 bases had no gene match.

This clone was observed once. V and J are TRBV5-1 and TRBJ2-3, with D maybe TRBD2 (5 bases). Trimming left V 0 bases short and J 1 base short, with 12 bases between. This CDR3 comprises 16 residues. Per the germline V gene, CDR1 is SGHRS and CDR2 is YFSETQ. The DNA of the CDR3 is TGCGCCAGCAGCTTGGAACGAAGCGGCCGCACAGATACGCAGTATTTT. Its protein is CASSLERSGRTDTQYF.

This clone was counted between two and nine times. The genes are TRBV4-1 and TRBJ1-1, with TRBD1 matching 8 bases. CDR1 is MGHRA and CDR2 is YSYEKL in the germline V gene. Unmatched junction bases numbered 7, after V lost 6 bases and J lost 4 bases. The CDR3 is made up of 14 amino acids. The CDR3 sequence is CASRLTGEATEAFF. CDR3 in DNA: TGCGCCAGCAGGCTGACAGGGGAGGCCACTGAAGCTTTCTTT.

This clone occurred a few times. The chain uses TRBV28 and TRBJ1-5, with a tentative D call TRBD1 (6 bases). The germline V gene encodes CDR1 MDHEN and CDR2 SYDVKM. Trimming took 5 bases from V and 2 from J, leaving 13 bases between them. The CDR3 loop spans 15 amino acids. DNA for the CDR3: TGTGCCAGCAGTCCTCTGGACAGTCGCAATCAGCCCCAGCATTTT. Residues: CASSPLDSRNQPQHF. Supplemented by reference TRBV28 and TRBJ1-5, the full variable domain reads DVKVTQSSRYLVKRTGEKVFLECVQDMDHENMFWYRQDPGLGLRLIYFSYDVKMKEKGDIPEGYSVSREKKERFSLILESASTNQTSMYLCASSPLDSRNQPQHFGDGTRLSIL.

The J gene is TRBJ2-7, the V gene TRBV28; TRBD2 aligns across 7 bases. Trimming took 8 bases from V and 6 from J; bases not matched to a gene: 13. There are 14 residues in the CDR3. In germline, CDR1 is MDHEN, CDR2 SYDVKM. CDR3 residues: CASDAGTTNFEQYF. The DNA of the CDR3 is TGTGCCAGCGACGCCGGGACTACGAATTTCGAGCAGTACTTC.

The chain uses TRBV5-6 and TRBJ1-1, with D unclear. V shed 4 bases and J shed 1 base, with 8 bases lying between them. CDR1 and CDR2 (germline): SGHDT, YYEEEE. The CDR3 extends over 13 amino acids. CDR3 region: CASSELKNTEAFF. In nucleotides, the CDR3 is TGTGCCAGCAGCGAACTGAAGAACACTGAAGCTTTCTTT.

The table lists this clone with a few counts. The J gene is TRBJ1-5, the V gene TRBV19, with 7 bases aligning to TRBD1. CDR1 and CDR2 from the germline V gene are LNHDA and SQIVND (reference sequence). V shed 4 bases and J 1 base; nucleotides not matched to a gene: 10. The CDR3 covers 17 residues. This CDR3 reads CASSRGRDRASNQPQHF. The CDR3 coding sequence is TGTGCCAGTAGTAGGGGGCGCGACAGGGCGAGCAATCAGCCCCAGCATTTT. Variable domain in full (rest from reference TRBV19 and TRBJ1-5): DGGITQSPKYLFRKEGQNVTLSCEQNLNHDAMYWYRQDPGQGLRLIYYSQIVNDFQKGDIAEGYSVSREKKESFPLTVTSAQKNPTAFYLCASSRGRDRASNQPQHFGDGTRLSIL.

Only a few counts were recorded for this clone. The rearrangement joins TRBV5-4 to TRBJ1-4, with 8 positions matching TRBD1. The V gene end was trimmed by 2 bases and the J gene end by 8 bases; junction bases not matched to a gene: 5. Germline lookup yields CDR1 SGHNT and CDR2 YYREEE (reference sequence). The CDR3 is made up of 14 amino acids. CDR3 protein: CASSFDRGREKLFF. CDR3 coding DNA: TGTGCCAGCAGCTTTGACAGGGGAAGGGAAAAACTGTTTTTT.

The V gene is TRBV5-8, the J gene TRBJ1-2; no firm D call. The V gene's germline CDR1 is SGHTS and CDR2 YDEGEE. V was clipped by 0 bases and J by 2 bases, with 8 bases between them. The CDR3 sequence is 14 residues long. The CDR3 loop reads CASSLDRSNYGYTF. The CDR3 DNA sequence: TGTGCCAGCAGCTTGGACCGAAGCAACTATGGCTACACCTTC.

V usage is TRBV27 and J usage is TRBJ1-2, with 7 bases that match TRBD1. CDR3 length equals 12 residues. Germline CDR1 and CDR2: MNHEY and SMNVEV (reference sequence). Germline trimming cut 4 bases from V and 7 bases from J; bases unmatched to any gene: 3. CDR3 DNA sequence: TGTGCCAGCAGTTCCACAGGGGTTGGCTACACCTTC. Its protein product is CASSSTGVGYTF.

J is TRBJ2-7 and V is TRBV27; D is ambiguous. Trimming removed 7 bases from V and 0 bases from J, with 13 bases in between. The CDR3 spans 14 residues. Germline V lookup: CDR1 MNHEY, CDR2 SMNVEV (reference sequence). Here the CDR3 reads CASTFSSLSYEQYF. The CDR3 DNA follows: TGTGCCAGCACCTTTTCTTCACTCTCCTACGAGCAGTACTTC.

In this sample, this clone turned up a few times. V and J are TRBV15 and TRBJ2-7; 9 bases are shared with TRBD1. Per the germline V gene, CDR1 is LNHNV and CDR2 is YYDKDF (reference sequence). Losses at the gene ends were 8 bases for V and 2 bases for J; bases not matched to a gene: 1. The CDR3 spans 12 residues. The CDR3 region is CATRDRAYEQYF. Here the CDR3 DNA reads TGTGCCACCCGGGACAGGGCCTACGAGCAGTACTTC.

This clone was counted a single time. This rearrangement joins TRBV19 to TRBJ1-3; D ambiguous. The germline V gene has CDR1 LNHDA and CDR2 SQIVND (reference sequence). V was cut by 4 bases and J by 0 bases, with 19 bases left in between. The CDR3 sequence is 18 residues long. CDR3 DNA: TGTGCCAGTAGTACAACCGGGCCTATTGGTTCCTCTGGAAACACCATATATTTT. It codes for CASSTTGPIGSSGNTIYF.

This clone was picked up a small number of times. The DNA of the CDR3 is TGTGCCAGCAGCTTAACAGGGCCAGATCAGCCCCAGCATTTT. It is translated as CASSLTGPDQPQHF. The chain recombines TRBV7-3 with TRBJ1-5; D unresolved. This CDR3 comprises 14 residues. Per germline, CDR1 SGHTA and CDR2 FQGTGA. V lost 0 bases and J 5 bases, leaving 8 bases between the germline ends.

This clone occurred a few times. V and J are TRBV30 and TRBJ1-6, with no clear D. V dropped 5 bases and J dropped 9 bases, with 11 bases sitting between them. The CDR3 totals 12 residues. Germline V gene data show CDR1 as GTSNPN and CDR2 as SVGIG (reference sequence). CDR3 protein: CAWAGRPSPLHF. In nucleotides, the CDR3 is TGTGCCTGGGCTGGGCGGCCTTCACCCCTCCACTTT.

This chain joins TRBV6-5 and TRBJ1-2; the match to TRBD1 covers 8 bases. V shed 8 bases, J shed 4 bases, and the junction held 3 bases outside the gene matches. In germline, CDR1 is MNHEY, CDR2 SVGAGI. The CDR3 extends over 12 amino acids. CDR3 amino acids: CASGQGAYGYTF. CDR3 nucleotides: TGTGCCAGCGGACAGGGAGCCTATGGCTACACCTTC.

This sequence joins TRBV19 and TRBJ1-3; D is ambiguous. CDR3 length: 14 amino acids. V lost 6 bases to trimming and J lost 1 base, with 10 bases between them. The germline gives CDR1 LNHDA, CDR2 SQIVND (reference sequence). CDR3 sequence: CASRTVGSGNTIYF. DNA of the CDR3: TGTGCCAGTAGAACGGTTGGGTCTGGAAACACCATATATTTT.

The rearrangement uses TRBV10-3 and TRBJ2-5; the match to TRBD2 covers 7 bases. There are 16 residues in the CDR3. Germline V gene sequence: CDR1 ENHRY, CDR2 SYGVKD. With V trimmed by 3 bases and J by 1 base, 8 bases remained unmatched. The CDR3 DNA follows: TGTGCCATCAGTGAACCGGCTAGCGGTACCCAAGAGACCCAGTACTTC. This gives the protein CAISEPASGTQETQYF.

The rearrangement joins TRBV2 to TRBJ1-2, with D perhaps TRBD1 (5 bases). Germline CDR1 and CDR2: SNHLY and FYNNEI. The CDR3 consists of 11 residues. The V end lost 7 bases, the J end lost 13 bases, and 16 bases lay between the germline ends. Written as DNA, the CDR3 is TGTGCCAGCACCAGGGACCGGGTTTGCACCTTC. It specifies CASTRDRVCTF. The full variable domain, with the rest looked up from reference TRBV2 and TRBJ1-2, is EPEVTQTPSHQVTQMGQEVILRCVPISNHLYFYWYRQILGQKVEFLVSFYNNEISEKSEIFDDQFSVERPDGSNFTLKIRSTKLEDSAMYFCASTRDRVCTFGSGTRLTVV.

The chain carries TRBV5-4 and TRBJ1-2; D not resolved. Germline assignment: CDR1 SGHNT and CDR2 YYREEE (reference sequence). Trimming left V 4 bases short and J 6 bases short, with 19 bases between. The CDR3 spans 15 residues. Here the CDR3 reads CASSNEIALINGYTF. CDR3 in DNA: TGTGCCAGCAGCAATGAGATAGCTCTGATCAATGGCTACACCTTC.

CDR3 sequence reads: CAISESTQQYF. CDR3 nucleotide sequence: TGTGCCATCAGTGAGTCTACGCAGCAGTACTTC. The V gene is TRBV10-3, the J gene TRBJ2-7; D is ambiguous. The CDR3 extends over 11 amino acids. Germline V gives CDR1 ENHRY, CDR2 SYGVKD. V was clipped by 0 bases and J by 8 bases, with 5 bases between them.

V is TRBV5-4 and J is TRBJ1-5, with D perhaps matching TRBD1 (5 bases). Trimming stripped 1 base from V and 2 bases from J, with 7 bases between. The CDR3 sequence is 14 residues long. Germline CDR1 reads SGHNT; CDR2 reads YYREEE (reference sequence). The CDR3 sequence is CASSLMGGNQPQHF. The CDR3 bases are TGTGCCAGCAGCTTGATGGGGGGCAATCAGCCCCAGCATTTT. Drawing the rest from reference TRBV5-4 and TRBJ1-5, the complete variable domain is ETGVTQSPTHLIKTRGQQVTLRCSSQSGHNTVSWYQQALGQGPQFIFQYYREEENGRGNFPPRFSGLQFPNYSSELNVNALELDDSALYLCASSLMGGNQPQHFGDGTRLSIL.

This chain joins TRBV11-3 and TRBJ2-1; 11 nucleotides agree with TRBD2. The CDR3 is made up of 15 amino acids. Germline assignment: CDR1 SGHNT and CDR2 YENEEA. J lost 9 bases, V lost 1 base, and 5 bases had no gene match. CDR3 bases: TGTGCCAGCAGCTTAGCCGGGACTAGCGGTTTTGAGCAGTTCTTC. This sequence encodes CASSLAGTSGFEQFF.

The gene calls are TRBV5-1 and TRBJ2-3; tentatively, D is TRBD2 (6 bases). Trimming pared 4 bases from V and 4 bases from J, leaving 13 bases between. Germline V gene lookup returns CDR1 SGHRS and CDR2 YFSETQ. CDR3 length equals 14 residues. CDR3 sequence reads: CASSIGPGADTQYF. The CDR3 DNA sequence: TGCGCCAGCAGCATAGGTCCGGGAGCAGATACGCAGTATTTT.

The rearrangement links TRBV6-5 to TRBJ1-5; no firm D call. Per the germline V gene, CDR1 is MNHEY and CDR2 is SVGAGI. The length of the CDR3 is 14 residues. Trimming shortened V by 5 bases and J by 1 base, and 9 bases separated the two germline ends. DNA of the CDR3: TGTGCCAGCAGTCGAGACACCAGCAATCAGCCCCAGCATTTT. This codes for CASSRDTSNQPQHF.

The chain is built from TRBV11-2 and TRBJ2-5; TRBD2 might be the D (7 bases). V lost 2 bases, J lost 4 bases, and 11 bases lay in between. The CDR3 length is 14 residues. Germline CDR1 is SGHAT and CDR2 is FQNNGV. Here the CDR3 DNA reads TGTGCCAGCAGCTTAACAGGGAGGGGAGAGACCCAGTACTTC. Its translation: CASSLTGRGETQYF.

The chain recombines TRBV10-1 with TRBJ2-1; no definite D call. This CDR3 region has 13 residues. CDR1 and CDR2 (germline): WNHNN, SYGVQD (reference sequence). Trimming stripped 6 bases from V and 6 bases from J, with 12 bases between. CDR3 residues: CASSPLGRNEQFF. The CDR3 region has the DNA TGCGCCAGCAGCCCCCTAGGACGCAATGAGCAGTTCTTC.

This clone appeared a few times. The V and J genes are TRBV7-8 and TRBJ2-1; TRBD2 matches 11 bases. The germline V gene encodes CDR1 SGHVS and CDR2 FQNEAQ. The V gene end was trimmed by 7 bases and the J gene end by 4 bases; junction bases not matched to a gene: 3. The CDR3 loop spans 14 amino acids. The CDR3 region is CASKVAGGYNEQFF. CDR3 nucleotides: TGTGCCAGCAAGGTAGCGGGAGGGTACAATGAGCAGTTCTTC.